This is a list of T cell receptor beta chains from one sample in a study of identical twins. TCRdb fed the 5' RACE reads into MiXCR, producing one record per CDR3 protein. The sample comprises approximately 410,000 distinct CDR3 sequences, approximately 18% of which are singletons, and around 12% rests with the top ten. Sequenced material: naive T cells sorted from blood. These receptors came from a man aged 50-60 years in good health. CDR3s include the opening cysteine and the closing phenylalanine or tryptophan. The D gene is left open where the match is weak. Some rows mark clone size as missing; the rest say once, few, many or name a class of expanded clone.

clone size,D gene,V gene,J gene,CDR3 DNA,CDR3 protein
few,TRBD1,TRBV5-6,TRBJ2-2,TGTGCCAGCAGCTTTCGACAGGGATGGAGCCAGCTGTTTTTT,CASSFRQGWSQLFF
many,TRBD1,TRBV12-3/TRBV12-4,TRBJ2-7,TGTGCCAGCAGTTTACTCCTTGTCCGGGACAGGGTCTCCTACGAGCAGTACTTC,CASSLLLVRDRVSYEQYF
few,TRBD2,TRBV6-2/TRBV6-3,TRBJ2-7,TGTGCCAGCAGTTACTCGTCAAGCCTAGCGGGGGGCCGGAAATTTTACGAGCAGTACTTC,CASSYSSSLAGGRKFYEQYF
-,TRBD1,TRBV11-2,TRBJ2-3,TGTGCCAGCAGCCCTCGACAGGGACCCACCGGGCCTGATTTCACAGATACGCAGTATTTT,CASSPRQGPTGPDFTDTQYF
-,TRBD1,TRBV20-1,TRBJ2-7,TGCAGTGCTTCTTTAGGGACAGTCTCTAACGAGCAGTACTTC,CSASLGTVSNEQYF
-,-,TRBV6-2/TRBV6-3,TRBJ2-4,TGTGCCAGCAGTTATTTTTCAGGGCTGGCCAAAAACATTCAGTACTTC,CASSYFSGLAKNIQYF
-,-,TRBV10-3,TRBJ2-5,TGTGCCATCAGAGGGGACTCAGAGACCCAGTACTTC,CAIRGDSETQYF
few,TRBD1,TRBV6-5,TRBJ1-2,TGTGCCAGCAGTTTTTCATCCGGGACAGGGGGCGATGGCTACACCTTC,CASSFSSGTGGDGYTF
-,-,TRBV20-1,TRBJ1-5,TGCAGTGCTAGAGATCTATCTTCGGGGAGTCAGCCCCAGCATTTT,CSARDLSSGSQPQHF
many,TRBD2,TRBV20-1,TRBJ2-5,TGCAGTGCTAGTACTAGCGGGAGAGGAGTAGAGACCCAGTACTTC,CSASTSGRGVETQYF
few,TRBD2,TRBV9,TRBJ2-3,TGTGCCAGCAGCGCGGACGGGACTAGCGCAGGGACAGATACGCAGTATTTT,CASSADGTSAGTDTQYF
many,TRBD1,TRBV27,TRBJ2-2,TGTGCCAGCAGTTTAGGACAGGGGGCAGGCGGGGAGCTGTTTTTT,CASSLGQGAGGELFF
-,-,TRBV27,TRBJ2-2,TGTGCCAGCAGTTTTTTTGGCGGGGAGCTGTTTTTT,CASSFFGGELFF
few,-,TRBV21-1,TRBJ2-2,TGTGCCAGCAGCAAAGTCTTGAACACCGGGGAGCTGTTTTTT,CASSKVLNTGELFF
few,TRBD1,TRBV6-5,TRBJ2-1,TGTGCCAGCAGTTACGCGGCAGACAGGGCTGAGCAGTTCTTC,CASSYAADRAEQFF
many,TRBD1,TRBV7-9,TRBJ1-1,TGTGCCAGCAGCTCAAGGACAGGGGGTGTGAACACTGAAGCTTTCTTT,CASSSRTGGVNTEAFF
-,TRBD1,TRBV7-6,TRBJ2-1,TGTGCCAGCAGCCCCCCCGGACAGGAGTTAACCTACAATGAGCAGTTCTTC,CASSPPGQELTYNEQFF
many,-,TRBV20-1,TRBJ2-7,TGCAGTGCTAGACAGGGTTGGGACGAGCAGTACTTC,CSARQGWDEQYF
few,-,TRBV4-2,TRBJ1-6,TGTGCCAGCAGCCAAGATGGGGGCTATAATTCACCCCTCCACTTT,CASSQDGGYNSPLHF
-,-,TRBV9,TRBJ2-7,TGTGCCAGCAGCGTAAAGGGACACCCCTACGAGCAGTACTTC,CASSVKGHPYEQYF
many,-,TRBV4-3,TRBJ1-1,TGCGCCAGCAGCCAAGATCTTTACGGTGGGACTGAAGCTTTCTTT,CASSQDLYGGTEAFF
-,-,TRBV4-2,TRBJ2-4,TGTGCCAGCAGCCAAGGAAAGGCCCAAAACATTCAGTACTTC,CASSQGKAQNIQYF
few,TRBD2,TRBV4-3,TRBJ2-7,TGCGCCAGCAGCCTTACATTAGCGGGGAGCTCCTACGAGCAGTACTTC,CASSLTLAGSSYEQYF
few,TRBD1,TRBV5-5,TRBJ2-3,TGTGCCAGCAGCTTTCGGGACAGGGGGCGAGTCACAGATACGCAGTATTTT,CASSFRDRGRVTDTQYF
-,TRBD1,TRBV27,TRBJ2-1,TGTGCCAGCGGAAGGTGGCAGGGGGCGCGGCACAATGAGCAGTTCTTC,CASGRWQGARHNEQFF
many,-,TRBV5-1,TRBJ1-2,TGCGCCAGCAGCTTGGCCGGGGGTGCCTATGGCTACACCTTC,CASSLAGGAYGYTF
-,TRBD1,TRBV19,TRBJ1-2,TGTGCCAGTACCCAGATCACAGGGGGCGCGTGGGGCTACACCTTC,CASTQITGGAWGYTF
-,TRBD2,TRBV28,TRBJ2-7,TGTGCCAGCACCCGTGGGCTAGCGGGATCAGACGAGCAGTACTTC,CASTRGLAGSDEQYF
-,-,TRBV25-1,TRBJ2-5,TGTGCCAGCAGTGATCCCAGGGTGGTTGAGACCCAGTACTTC,CASSDPRVVETQYF
-,-,TRBV29-1,TRBJ2-6,TGCAGCGTTGTTATTCCTGGGGCCAACGTCCTGACTTTC,CSVVIPGANVLTF